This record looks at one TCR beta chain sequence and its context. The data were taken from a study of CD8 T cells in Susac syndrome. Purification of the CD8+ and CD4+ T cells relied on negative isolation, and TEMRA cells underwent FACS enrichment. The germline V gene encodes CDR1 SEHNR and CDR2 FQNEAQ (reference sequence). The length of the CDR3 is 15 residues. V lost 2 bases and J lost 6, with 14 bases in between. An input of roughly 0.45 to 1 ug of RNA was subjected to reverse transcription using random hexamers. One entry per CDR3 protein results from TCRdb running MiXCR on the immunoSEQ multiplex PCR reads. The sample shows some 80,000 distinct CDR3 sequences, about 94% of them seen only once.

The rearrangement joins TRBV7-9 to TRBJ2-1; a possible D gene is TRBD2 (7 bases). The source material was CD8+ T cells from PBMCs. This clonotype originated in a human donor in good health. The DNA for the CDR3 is TGTGCCAGCAGCTTATCCGCGGGGGCGTCCAATGAGCAGTTCTTC. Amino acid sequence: CASSLSAGASNEQFF.